Following are 4 T cell receptor beta chains from one sample sequenced in a study of shared clonotypes between healthy human individuals. Sequencing used immunoSEQ multiplex PCR; TCRdb keeps in-frame clones, though not all of them. The sample has 2,100,000 or so clones, roughly 95% seen once. Sequenced: naive CD4+ T cells sorted from blood. Noted subset: CD45RA+ positively selected. Every receptor here comes from a man aged 18 to 30 in good health.

This chain links TRBV27 with TRBJ2-7, with 11 bases aligning to TRBD1. The J segment lost 7 bases and the V segment lost 2 bases, leaving 16 bases of the junction unmatched. The CDR3 spans 18 residues. Germline V CDR1 and CDR2: MNHEY, SMNVEV (reference sequence). In DNA form, the CDR3 reads TGTGCCAGCAGTTTACGTAGGACAGGGGGCAATACAATCCATGAGCAGTACTTC. Its protein product is CASSLRRTGGNTIHEQYF.

This clone was counted once. The chain links TRBV9 to TRBJ1-6, with TRBD1 as a possible D gene (5 bases). The length of the CDR3 is 18 residues. With 3 bases removed from V and 5 bases from J, the gap between germline ends came to 21 bases. The germline CDR1 and CDR2 sequences are SGDLS and YYNGEE. The CDR3 coding sequence is TGTGCCAGCAGCGGAGAGGGGTTCGGGGTAGGGGATAATTCACCCCTCCACTTT. Its translation is CASSGEGFGVGDNSPLHF.

The CDR3 protein is CASSGEVYNSNYGYTF. CDR3 DNA sequence: TGTGCCAGCAGCGGGGAAGTATACAACTCTAACTATGGCTACACCTTC. The chain carries TRBV5-6 and TRBJ1-2, with D uncertain. V shed 4 bases and J shed 0 bases, with 16 bases lying between them. From germline, CDR1 is SGHDT and CDR2 YYEEEE. The CDR3 consists of 16 residues.

The V gene is TRBV9, the J gene TRBJ2-5, with TRBD2 matching 9 bases. Germline V gene lookup returns CDR1 SGDLS and CDR2 YYNGEE. The CDR3 loop spans 15 amino acids. After removal of 0 bases from V and 6 bases from J, the junction contained 6 bases not matched to a gene. Here the CDR3 reads CASSVGATSGQTQYF. DNA of the CDR3: TGTGCCAGCAGCGTAGGAGCAACTAGCGGGCAGACCCAGTACTTC.